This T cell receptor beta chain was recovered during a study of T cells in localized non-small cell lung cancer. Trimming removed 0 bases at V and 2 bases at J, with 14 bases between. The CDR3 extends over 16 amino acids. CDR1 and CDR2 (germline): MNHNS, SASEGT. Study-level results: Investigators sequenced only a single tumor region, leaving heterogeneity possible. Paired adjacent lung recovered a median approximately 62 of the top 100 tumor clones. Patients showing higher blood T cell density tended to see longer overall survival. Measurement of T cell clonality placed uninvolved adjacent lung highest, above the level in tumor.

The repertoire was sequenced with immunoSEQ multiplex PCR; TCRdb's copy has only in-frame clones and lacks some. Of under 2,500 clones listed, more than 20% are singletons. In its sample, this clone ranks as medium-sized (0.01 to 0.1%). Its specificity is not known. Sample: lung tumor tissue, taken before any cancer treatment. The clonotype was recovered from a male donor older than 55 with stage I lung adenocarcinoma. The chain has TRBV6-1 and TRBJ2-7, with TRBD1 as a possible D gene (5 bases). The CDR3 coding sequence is TGTGCCAGCAGTGAAGCTATAGGACAAGGGACCTACGAGCAGTACTTC. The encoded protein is CASSEAIGQGTYEQYF.